This passage covers 9 T cell receptor beta chains from one sample sequenced in a study of regulatory T cells in long-lasting Graves disease. Libraries of TCR beta came from iRepertoire HTBI primers plus Arm-PCR of CDR3 regions. A single record per CDR3 protein comes from TCRdb applying MiXCR to the multiplex PCR reads. The repertoire has some 470,000 distinct CDR3 sequences, about 22% of them found once; the top ten carry more than 6%. Indicated time point: persistent/refractory GD, antithyroid drugs over 5 years with positive TRAb. Following extraction of RNA from PBMCs, that RNA was used to make the TCR library. The sequencing used peripheral blood mononuclear cells (PBMCs), collected when the disease was refractory, from a patient treated with antithyroid drugs. The receptor source for this set is a female donor with Graves disease.

This clonotype occurred a few times. CDR3 coding DNA: TGTGCCAGCAGTAGATGGGGGGCGGACGCCCATCAGCCCCAGCATTTT. Residues: CASSRWGADAHQPQHF. The rearrangement uses TRBV28 and TRBJ1-5; tentatively, D is TRBD1 (6 bases). This CDR3 has 16 amino acids. V was cut by 5 bases and J by 5 bases, with 19 bases left in between. The germline V gene encodes CDR1 MDHEN and CDR2 SYDVKM.

As regards this clonotype: This CDR3 fails to terminate in the conserved phenylalanine or tryptophan, so it likely reflects a read error. The chain joins TRBV12-3 or TRBV12-4 to TRBJ1-3; 7 nucleotides align to TRBD1. There are 13 residues in the CDR3. The junction had 1 base not matched to a gene; V was cut back by 4 bases and J by 4 bases. CDR3 DNA sequence: TGTGCCAGCAGTTGGGACAGCGGAAACACCATATATTCT. Translating gives CASSWDSGNTIYS.

The gene calls are TRBV20-1 and TRBJ2-7; D possibly corresponds to TRBD2 (5 bases). The V end lost 4 bases, the J end lost 2 bases, and 15 bases lay between the germline ends. The CDR3 spans 14 residues. Germline loops: CDR1 DFQATT, CDR2 SNEGSKA (reference sequence). CDR3 bases: TGCAGTGCTAAACCCCTCGCCGGGGCCTACGAGCAGTACTTC. Amino acids: CSAKPLAGAYEQYF.

This clonotype was detected ten times or more. This chain joins TRBV6-1 and TRBJ1-4; D uncertain. Germline lookup yields CDR1 MNHNS and CDR2 SASEGT. V shed 3 bases and J shed 6 bases, with 17 bases lying between them. CDR3 size: 16 residues. CDR3 bases: TGTGCCAGCAGTGACTTGCCCAGTAGGAGGCATGAAAAACTGTTTTTT. Residues: CASSDLPSRRHEKLFF.

This clonotype was counted a few times. CDR3 DNA: TGTGCCAGCAGCTTAAGTCTCGCGTCGCCGCAAGAGACCCAGTACTTC. Translated, it gives CASSLSLASPQETQYF. The chain has TRBV7-2 and TRBJ2-5; the D is unclear. V shed 2 bases and J shed 2 bases, with 15 bases lying between them. The germline V gene has CDR1 SGHTA and CDR2 FQGNSA. The CDR3 is made up of 16 amino acids.

In its sample, this clonotype was seen a few times. V usage is TRBV5-6 and J usage is TRBJ2-7; either TRBD1 or TRBD2 may supply D (5 bases each). The CDR3 contains 14 residues. The V gene's germline CDR1 is SGHDT and CDR2 YYEEEE. Trimming cost V 0 bases and J 2 bases, with 9 bases left between them. In DNA, the CDR3 is TGTGCCAGCAGCTTGGGGGACGGTACCTACGAGCAGTACTTC. It codes for CASSLGDGTYEQYF.

The sample holds a few counts of this clonotype. The V gene is TRBV11-2, the J gene TRBJ2-7; D is perhaps TRBD1 (5 bases). Germline V gene lookup returns CDR1 SGHAT and CDR2 FQNNGV. CDR3 length equals 15 residues. Trimming took 1 base from V and 3 from J, leaving 13 bases between them. CDR3 in DNA: TGTGCCAGCAGCTTAGTCCCCGACAGAGTCTACGAGCAGTACTTC. Translated: CASSLVPDRVYEQYF.

The chain combines TRBV7-9 with TRBJ1-1, with D possibly matching TRBD1 (5 bases). The length of the CDR3 is 14 residues. Trimming cost V 5 bases and J 1 base, with 11 bases left between them. CDR1 is SEHNR and CDR2 is FQNEAQ in the germline V gene (reference sequence). CDR3 sequence: CASSIRVQNTEAFF. The CDR3 coding sequence is TGTGCCAGCAGCATCAGGGTTCAGAACACTGAAGCTTTCTTT.

This clonotype was observed many times. The chain is built from TRBV24-1 and TRBJ2-7; 8 nucleotides agree with TRBD2. This CDR3 comprises 15 residues. CDR1 is KGHDR and CDR2 is SFDVKD in the germline V gene. V gave up 2 bases and J gave up 2 bases; unmatched junction bases: 4. The CDR3 DNA is TGTGCCACCAGTGATTCGGGACTAGAGCCCTACGAGCAGTACTTC. This sequence encodes CATSDSGLEPYEQYF.